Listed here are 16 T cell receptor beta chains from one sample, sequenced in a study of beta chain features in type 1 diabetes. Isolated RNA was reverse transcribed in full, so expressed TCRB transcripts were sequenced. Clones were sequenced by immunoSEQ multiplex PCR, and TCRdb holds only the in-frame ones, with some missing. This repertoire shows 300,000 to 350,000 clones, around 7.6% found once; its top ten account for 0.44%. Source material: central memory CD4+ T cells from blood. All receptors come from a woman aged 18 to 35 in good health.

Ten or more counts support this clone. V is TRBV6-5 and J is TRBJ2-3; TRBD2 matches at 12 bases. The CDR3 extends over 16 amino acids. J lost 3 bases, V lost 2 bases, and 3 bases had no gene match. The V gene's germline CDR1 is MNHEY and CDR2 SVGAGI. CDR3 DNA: TGTGCCAGCAGTTACCACACTAGCGGGAGGACAGATACGCAGTATTTT. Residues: CASSYHTSGRTDTQYF.

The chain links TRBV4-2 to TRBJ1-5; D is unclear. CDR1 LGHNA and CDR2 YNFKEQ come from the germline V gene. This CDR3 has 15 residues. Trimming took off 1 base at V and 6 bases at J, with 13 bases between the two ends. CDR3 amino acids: CASSQGEEGSQPQHF. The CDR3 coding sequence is TGTGCCAGCAGCCAAGGTGAAGAGGGCTCTCAGCCCCAGCATTTT.

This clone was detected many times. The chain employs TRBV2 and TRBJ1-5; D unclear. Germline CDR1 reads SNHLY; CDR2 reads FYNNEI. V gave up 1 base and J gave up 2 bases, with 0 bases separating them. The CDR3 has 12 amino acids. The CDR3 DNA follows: TGTGCCAGCAGTGAAGGCAATCAGCCCCAGCATTTT. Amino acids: CASSEGNQPQHF.

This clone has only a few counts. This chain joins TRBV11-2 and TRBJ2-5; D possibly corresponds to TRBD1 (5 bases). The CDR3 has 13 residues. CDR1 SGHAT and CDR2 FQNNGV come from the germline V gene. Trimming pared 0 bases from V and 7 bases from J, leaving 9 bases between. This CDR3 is CASSLEQGATQYF. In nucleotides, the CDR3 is TGTGCCAGCAGCTTAGAGCAGGGCGCGACCCAGTACTTC.

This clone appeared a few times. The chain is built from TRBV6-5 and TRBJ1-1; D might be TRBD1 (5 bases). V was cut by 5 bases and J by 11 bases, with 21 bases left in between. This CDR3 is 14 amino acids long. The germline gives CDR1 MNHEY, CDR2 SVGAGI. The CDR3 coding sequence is TGTGCCAGCAGTGAACCGGAAACAGGTTTGATGGCTTTCTTT. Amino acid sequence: CASSEPETGLMAFF.

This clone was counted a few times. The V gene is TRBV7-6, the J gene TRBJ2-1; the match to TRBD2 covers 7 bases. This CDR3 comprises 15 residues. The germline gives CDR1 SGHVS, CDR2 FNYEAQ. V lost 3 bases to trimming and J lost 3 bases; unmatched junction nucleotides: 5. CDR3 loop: CASSLGSGFYNEQFF. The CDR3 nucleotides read TGTGCCAGCAGCTTGGGTAGCGGGTTCTACAATGAGCAGTTCTTC.

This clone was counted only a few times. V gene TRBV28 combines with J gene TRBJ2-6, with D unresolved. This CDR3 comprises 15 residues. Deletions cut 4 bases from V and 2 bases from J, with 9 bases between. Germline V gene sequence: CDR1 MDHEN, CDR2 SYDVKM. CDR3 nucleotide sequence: TGTGCCAGCAGTTCCACCTCGACTGGGGCCAACGTCCTGACTTTC. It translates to CASSSTSTGANVLTF.

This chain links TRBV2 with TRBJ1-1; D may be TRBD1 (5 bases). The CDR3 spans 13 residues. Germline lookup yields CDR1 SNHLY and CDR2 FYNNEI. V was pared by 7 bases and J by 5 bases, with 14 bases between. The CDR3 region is CASIRGGWTEAFF. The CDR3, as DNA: TGTGCCAGCATAAGGGGCGGGTGGACTGAAGCTTTCTTT.

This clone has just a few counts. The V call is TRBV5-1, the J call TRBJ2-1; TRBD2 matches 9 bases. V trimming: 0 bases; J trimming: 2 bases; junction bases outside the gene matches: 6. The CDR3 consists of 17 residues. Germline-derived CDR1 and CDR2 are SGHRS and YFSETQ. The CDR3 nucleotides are TGCGCCAGCAGCTTGGGCCAGACTAGCGGCACCTACAATGAGCAGTTCTTC. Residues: CASSLGQTSGTYNEQFF.

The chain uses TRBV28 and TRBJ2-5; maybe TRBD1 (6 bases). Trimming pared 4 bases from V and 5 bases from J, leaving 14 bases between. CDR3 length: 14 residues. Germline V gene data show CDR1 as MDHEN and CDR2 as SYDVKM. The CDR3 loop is CASSSPQGRETQYF. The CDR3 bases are TGTGCCAGCAGTTCACCCCAGGGGCGGGAGACCCAGTACTTC.

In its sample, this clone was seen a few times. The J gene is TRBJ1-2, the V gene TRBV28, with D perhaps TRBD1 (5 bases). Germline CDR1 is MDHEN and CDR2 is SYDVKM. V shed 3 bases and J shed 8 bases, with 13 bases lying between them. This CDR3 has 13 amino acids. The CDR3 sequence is CASSFLRGRGYTF. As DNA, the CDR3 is TGTGCCAGCAGTTTTTTGAGGGGACGCGGCTACACCTTC.

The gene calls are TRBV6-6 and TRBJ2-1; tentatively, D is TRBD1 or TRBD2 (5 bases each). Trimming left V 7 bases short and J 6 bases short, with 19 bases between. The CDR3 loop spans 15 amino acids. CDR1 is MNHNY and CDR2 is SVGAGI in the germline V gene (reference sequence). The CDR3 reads CASIRGRGTGNEQFF. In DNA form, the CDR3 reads TGTGCCAGCATTCGGGGTAGGGGAACGGGCAATGAGCAGTTCTTC.

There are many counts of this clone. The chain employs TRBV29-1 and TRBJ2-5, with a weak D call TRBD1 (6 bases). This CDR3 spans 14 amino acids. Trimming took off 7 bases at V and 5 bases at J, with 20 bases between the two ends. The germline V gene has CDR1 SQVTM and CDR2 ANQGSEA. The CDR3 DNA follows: TGCAGCGCAACTGGGGGCCGGGATTGGGAGACCCAGTACTTC. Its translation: CSATGGRDWETQYF.

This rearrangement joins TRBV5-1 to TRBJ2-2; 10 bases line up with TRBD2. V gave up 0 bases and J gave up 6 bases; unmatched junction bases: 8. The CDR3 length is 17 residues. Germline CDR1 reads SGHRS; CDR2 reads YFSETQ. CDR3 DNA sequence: TGCGCCAGCAGCTTGGTCGGCCGAGCGGGAGGGGCCGGGGAGCTGTTTTTT. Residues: CASSLVGRAGGAGELFF.

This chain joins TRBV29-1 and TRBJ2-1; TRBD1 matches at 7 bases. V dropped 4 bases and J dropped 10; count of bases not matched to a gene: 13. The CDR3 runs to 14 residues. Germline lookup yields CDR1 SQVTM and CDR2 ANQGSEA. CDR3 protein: CSVAHTMRGQEQFF. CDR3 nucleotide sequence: TGCAGCGTTGCCCACACCATGAGGGGGCAGGAGCAGTTCTTC.

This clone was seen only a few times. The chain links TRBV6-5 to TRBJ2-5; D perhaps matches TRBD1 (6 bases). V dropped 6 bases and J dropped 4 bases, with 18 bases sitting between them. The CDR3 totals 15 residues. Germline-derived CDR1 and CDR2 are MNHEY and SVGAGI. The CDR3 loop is CASRPNLGGRETQYF. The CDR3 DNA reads TGTGCCAGCAGACCGAATTTAGGGGGTCGAGAGACCCAGTACTTC.